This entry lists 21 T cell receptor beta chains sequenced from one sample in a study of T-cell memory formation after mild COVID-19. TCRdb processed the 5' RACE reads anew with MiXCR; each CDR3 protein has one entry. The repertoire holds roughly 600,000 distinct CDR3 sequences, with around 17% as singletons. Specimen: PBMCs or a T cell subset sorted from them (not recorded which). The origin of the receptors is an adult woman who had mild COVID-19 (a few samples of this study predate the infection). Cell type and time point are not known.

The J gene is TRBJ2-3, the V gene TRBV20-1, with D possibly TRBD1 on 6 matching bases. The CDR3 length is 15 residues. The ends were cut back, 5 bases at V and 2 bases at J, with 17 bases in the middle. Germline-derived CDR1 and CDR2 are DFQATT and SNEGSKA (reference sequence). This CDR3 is CSAPRAGVDTDTQYF. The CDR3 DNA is TGCAGTGCTCCGAGGGCAGGGGTGGACACAGATACGCAGTATTTT.

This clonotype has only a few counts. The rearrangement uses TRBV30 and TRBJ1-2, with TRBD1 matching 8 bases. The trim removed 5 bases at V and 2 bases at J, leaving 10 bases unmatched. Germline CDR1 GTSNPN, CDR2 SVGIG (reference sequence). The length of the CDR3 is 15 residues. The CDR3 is CAWLQGAAPNYGYTF. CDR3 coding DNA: TGTGCCTGGCTGCAGGGGGCAGCCCCCAACTATGGCTACACCTTC.

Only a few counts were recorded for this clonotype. The CDR3 DNA follows: TGTGCCAGCAGGGCCCGGGACAATTCCGGCTACACCTTC. It encodes CASRARDNSGYTF. The chain uses TRBV25-1 and TRBJ1-2; TRBD1 is a possible D gene (6 bases). Germline lookup yields CDR1 MGHDK and CDR2 SYGVNS. The CDR3 contains 13 residues. The V end was cut by 6 bases, the J end by 8 bases, with 16 bases between.

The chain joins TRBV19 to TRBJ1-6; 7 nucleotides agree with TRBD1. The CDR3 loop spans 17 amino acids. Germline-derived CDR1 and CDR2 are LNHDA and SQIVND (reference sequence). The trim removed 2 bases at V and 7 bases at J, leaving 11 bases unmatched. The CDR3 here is CASSIRAGGDGNSPLHF. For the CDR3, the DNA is TGTGCCAGTAGTATACGGGCAGGGGGAGATGGAAATTCACCCCTCCACTTT.

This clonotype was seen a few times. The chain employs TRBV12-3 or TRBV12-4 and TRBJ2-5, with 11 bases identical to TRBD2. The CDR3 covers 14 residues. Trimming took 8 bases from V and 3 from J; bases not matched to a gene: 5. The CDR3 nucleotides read TGTGCCAGCGGGACTAGCGGAGTAAAAGAGACCCAGTACTTC. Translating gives CASGTSGVKETQYF.

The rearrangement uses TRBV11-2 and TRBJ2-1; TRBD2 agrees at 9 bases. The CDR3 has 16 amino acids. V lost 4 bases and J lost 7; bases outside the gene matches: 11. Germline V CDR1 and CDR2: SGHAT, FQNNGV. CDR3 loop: CASSSGTSRRSNEQFF. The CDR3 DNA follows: TGTGCCAGCAGCTCCGGGACTAGCAGGAGGAGTAATGAGCAGTTCTTC.

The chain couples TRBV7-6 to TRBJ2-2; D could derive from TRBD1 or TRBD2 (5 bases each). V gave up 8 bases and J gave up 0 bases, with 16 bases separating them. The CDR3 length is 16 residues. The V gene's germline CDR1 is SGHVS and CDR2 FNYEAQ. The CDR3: CASGEGLGPNTGELFF. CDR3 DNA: TGTGCCAGCGGAGAGGGGTTGGGCCCGAACACCGGGGAGCTGTTTTTT.

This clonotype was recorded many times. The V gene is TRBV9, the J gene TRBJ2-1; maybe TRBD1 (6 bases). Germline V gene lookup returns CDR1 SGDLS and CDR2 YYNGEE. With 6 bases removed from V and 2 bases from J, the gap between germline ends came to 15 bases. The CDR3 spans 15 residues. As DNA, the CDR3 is TGTGCCAGCACCCAGGGGCAGGGACCCTACAATGAGCAGTTCTTC. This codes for CASTQGQGPYNEQFF.

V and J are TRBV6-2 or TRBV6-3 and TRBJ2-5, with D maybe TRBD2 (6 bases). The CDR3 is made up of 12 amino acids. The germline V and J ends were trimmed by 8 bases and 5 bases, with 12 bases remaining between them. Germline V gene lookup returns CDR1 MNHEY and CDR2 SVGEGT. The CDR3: CASGRSTETQYF. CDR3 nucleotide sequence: TGTGCCAGCGGGAGGTCCACCGAGACCCAGTACTTC.

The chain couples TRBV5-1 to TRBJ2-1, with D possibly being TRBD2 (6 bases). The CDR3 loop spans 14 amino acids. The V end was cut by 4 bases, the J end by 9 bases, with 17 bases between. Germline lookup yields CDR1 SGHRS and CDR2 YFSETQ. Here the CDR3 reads CASSLRPGLLEQFF. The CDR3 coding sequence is TGCGCCAGCAGCCTACGTCCGGGACTCCTTGAGCAGTTCTTC.

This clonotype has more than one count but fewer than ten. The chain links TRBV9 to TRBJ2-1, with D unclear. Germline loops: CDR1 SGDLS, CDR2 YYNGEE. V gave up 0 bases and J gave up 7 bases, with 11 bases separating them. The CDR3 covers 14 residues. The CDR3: CASSVGGSMNEQFF. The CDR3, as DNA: TGTGCCAGCAGCGTAGGCGGATCTATGAATGAGCAGTTCTTC.

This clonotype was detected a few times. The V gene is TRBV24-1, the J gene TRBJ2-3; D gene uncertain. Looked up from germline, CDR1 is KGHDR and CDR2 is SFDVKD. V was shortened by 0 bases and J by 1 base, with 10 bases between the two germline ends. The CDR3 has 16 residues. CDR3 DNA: TGTGCCACCAGTGATTTGCAAGGGCCGGGCACAGATACGCAGTATTTT. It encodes CATSDLQGPGTDTQYF.

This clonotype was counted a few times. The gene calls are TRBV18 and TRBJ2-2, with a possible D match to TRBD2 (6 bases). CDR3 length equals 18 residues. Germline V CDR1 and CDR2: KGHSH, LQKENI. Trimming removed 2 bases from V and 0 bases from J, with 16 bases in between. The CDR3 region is CASSPLAVATSNTGELFF. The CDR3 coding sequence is TGTGCCAGCTCACCATTAGCGGTCGCGACATCGAACACCGGGGAGCTGTTTTTT.

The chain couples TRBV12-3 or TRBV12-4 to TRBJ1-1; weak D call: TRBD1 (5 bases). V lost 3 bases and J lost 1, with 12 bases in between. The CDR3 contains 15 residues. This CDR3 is CASSFVPDKNTEAFF. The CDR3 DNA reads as TGTGCCAGCAGTTTCGTCCCGGACAAGAACACTGAAGCTTTCTTT.

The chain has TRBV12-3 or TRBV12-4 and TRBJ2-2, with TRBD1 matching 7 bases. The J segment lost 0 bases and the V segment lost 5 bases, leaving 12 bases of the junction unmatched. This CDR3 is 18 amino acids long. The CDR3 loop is CASSPRLIQGPNTGELFF. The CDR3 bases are TGTGCCAGCAGTCCACGCCTGATACAGGGGCCGAACACCGGGGAGCTGTTTTTT.

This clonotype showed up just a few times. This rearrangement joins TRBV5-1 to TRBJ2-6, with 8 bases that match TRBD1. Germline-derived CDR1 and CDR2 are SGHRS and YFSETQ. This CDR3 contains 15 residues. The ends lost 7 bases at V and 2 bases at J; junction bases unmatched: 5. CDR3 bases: TGCGCCAGCGGACAGGGCGTAGCTGGGGCCAACGTCCTGACTTTC. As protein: CASGQGVAGANVLTF.

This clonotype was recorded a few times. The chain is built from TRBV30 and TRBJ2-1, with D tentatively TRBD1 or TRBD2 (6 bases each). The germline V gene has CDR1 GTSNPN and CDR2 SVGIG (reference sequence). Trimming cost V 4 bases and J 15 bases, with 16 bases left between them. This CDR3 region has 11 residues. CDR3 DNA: TGTGCCTGGATGGGGGCGGGACCCTGGTTCTTC. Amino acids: CAWMGAGPWFF.

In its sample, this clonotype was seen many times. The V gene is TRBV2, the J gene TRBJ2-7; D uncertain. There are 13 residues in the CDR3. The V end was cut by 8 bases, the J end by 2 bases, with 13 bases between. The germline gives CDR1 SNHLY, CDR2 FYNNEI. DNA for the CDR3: TGTGCCAGCTCCCGACCAGGAGCCTACGAGCAGTACTTC. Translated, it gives CASSRPGAYEQYF.

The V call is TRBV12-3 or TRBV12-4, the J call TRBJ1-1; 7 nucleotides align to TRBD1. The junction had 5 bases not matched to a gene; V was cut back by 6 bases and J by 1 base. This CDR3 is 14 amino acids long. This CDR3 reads CASRTGQTNTEAFF. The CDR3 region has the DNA TGTGCCAGCAGGACAGGGCAAACGAACACTGAAGCTTTCTTT.

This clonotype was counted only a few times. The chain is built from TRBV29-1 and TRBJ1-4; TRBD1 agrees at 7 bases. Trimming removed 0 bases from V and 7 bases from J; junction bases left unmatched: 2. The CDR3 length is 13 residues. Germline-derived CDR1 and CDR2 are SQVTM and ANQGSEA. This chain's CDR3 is CSVEDRGTEKLFF. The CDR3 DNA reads TGCAGCGTTGAAGACAGGGGGACTGAAAAACTGTTTTTT.

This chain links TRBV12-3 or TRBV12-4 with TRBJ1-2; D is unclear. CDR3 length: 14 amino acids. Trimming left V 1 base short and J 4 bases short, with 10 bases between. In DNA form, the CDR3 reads TGTGCCAGCAGTTTAGTGGGCTACGGCTATGGCTACACCTTC. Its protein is CASSLVGYGYGYTF.